A selection of T cell receptor beta chains follows, all from one sample in a study of cytomegalovirus exposure and HLA in healthy donors. Method: immunoSEQ multiplex PCR; TCRdb's copy keeps in-frame clones and lacks some. The data hold more than 100,000 clones, with about 80% observed a single time. Sequenced input: PBMCs. These TCRs come from a man aged 55 to 70 in good health and CMV-seropositive. CDR3s include the opening cysteine and the closing phenylalanine or tryptophan.

TRBJ1-2 TRBV16 CASSHPDRAPVNYGYTF
TRBJ2-7 TRBV9 CASSVTSNTYEQYF
TRBJ1-5 TRBV11-2 CASSPDSVSQPQHF
TRBJ2-7 TRBV19 CASSMGGPDEQYF
TRBJ1-4 TRBV5-1 CASSLGERATNEKLFF
TRBJ2-1 TRBV7-3 CASSSPTSGRDEQFF
TRBJ2-5 TRBV5-6 CASSDLRETQYF
TRBJ2-6 TRBV7-9 CASSSRDRGASGANVLTF
TRBJ2-7 TRBV7-9 CASSSGLAGSSYEQYF
TRBJ2-7 TRBV9 CASSVSGQSYEQYF
TRBJ2-1 TRBV5-1 CASSLVASGAYNEQFF
TRBJ1-2 TRBV4-1 CASSQDRDSYYGYTF
TRBJ2-3 TRBV5-4 CASSPGLLAGADTDTQYF
TRBJ2-3 TRBV2 CASHNELSTDTQYF
TRBJ1-5 TRBV6-6 CASSLTDSQPQHF
TRBJ2-3 TRBV15 CATSGFEAGGSTDTQYF